Presented here are 30 T cell receptor beta chains from one specimen sequenced in a study of OX40 agonist ivuxolimab in advanced cancers. Method: immunoSEQ multiplex PCR; TCRdb's copy keeps in-frame clones and lacks some. The sample lists about 62,000 clones; about 92% were seen once. This sample comprised CD4+ or CD8+ T cells sorted from blood, obtained in a trial of the OX40 agonist ivuxolimab. Receptor source: an adult with an advanced solid tumor such as melanoma, head and neck, liver or kidney cancer.

V usage is TRBV29-1 and J usage is TRBJ1-2; TRBD1 is a possible D gene (6 bases). There are 13 residues in the CDR3. Looked up from germline, CDR1 is SQVTM and CDR2 is ANQGSEA. V was clipped by 6 bases and J by 2 bases, with 13 bases between them. The CDR3 sequence is CSVGGAVNYGYTF. DNA of the CDR3: TGCAGCGTCGGGGGGGCCGTCAACTATGGCTACACCTTC.

The chain uses TRBV13 and TRBJ1-3; D uncertain. This CDR3 contains 14 residues. Germline loops: CDR1 PRHDT, CDR2 FYEKMQ (reference sequence). V dropped 1 base and J dropped 2 bases, with 6 bases sitting between them. The CDR3 here is CASSLDGPGNTIYF. In DNA form, the CDR3 reads TGTGCCAGCAGCTTAGATGGCCCTGGAAACACCATATATTTT. The full variable domain, its missing parts supplied by reference TRBV13 and TRBJ1-3, is AAGVIQSPRHLIKEKRETATLKCYPIPRHDTVYWYQQGPGQDPQFLISFYEKMQSDKGSIPDRFSAQQFSDYHSELNMSSLELGDSALYFCASSLDGPGNTIYFGEGSWLTVV.

V gene TRBV28 combines with J gene TRBJ1-1; D is ambiguous. V was clipped by 0 bases and J by 2 bases, with 10 bases between them. This CDR3 has 15 amino acids. In germline, CDR1 is MDHEN, CDR2 SYDVKM. The CDR3: CASSLWRVENTEAFF. The CDR3 DNA reads as TGTGCCAGCAGTTTATGGAGGGTAGAAAACACTGAAGCTTTCTTT.

The rearrangement links TRBV4-2 to TRBJ2-2; TRBD1 matches 7 bases. Germline-derived CDR1 and CDR2 are LGHNA and YNFKEQ. CDR3 length: 15 amino acids. With V trimmed by 7 bases and J by 4 bases, 9 bases remained unmatched. The CDR3 nucleotides are TGTGCCAGCAATACCGGGACAGAATCCACCGGGGAGCTGTTTTTT. This encodes CASNTGTESTGELFF.

This chain joins TRBV30 and TRBJ2-5; 8 nucleotides line up with TRBD2. In germline, CDR1 is GTSNPN, CDR2 SVGIG (reference sequence). The length of the CDR3 is 13 residues. The trim removed 3 bases at V and 1 base at J, leaving 1 base unmatched. The CDR3 nucleotides read TGTGCCTGGAGCGGGGGGGGCCAAGAGACCCAGTACTTC. It is translated as CAWSGGGQETQYF.

This sequence joins TRBV7-9 and TRBJ1-5, with D perhaps matching TRBD1 (5 bases). There are 13 residues in the CDR3. Trimming took off 0 bases at V and 7 bases at J, with 7 bases between the two ends. From germline, CDR1 is SEHNR and CDR2 FQNEAQ (reference sequence). CDR3 sequence reads: CASSLAGEQPQHF. The CDR3 DNA reads TGTGCCAGCAGCTTAGCAGGGGAACAGCCCCAGCATTTT.

The V and J genes are TRBV9 and TRBJ1-1, with D uncertain. CDR1 and CDR2 (germline): SGDLS, YYNGEE. This CDR3 has 13 amino acids. Trimming stripped 0 bases from V and 3 bases from J, with 6 bases between. The CDR3 DNA follows: TGTGCCAGCAGCGTAGTGAGTCACACTGAAGCTTTCTTT. This gives the protein CASSVVSHTEAFF.

With regard to this clone: A far larger clone is one nucleotide away, so this likely arose from a read error. Other DNA sequences in this specimen translate into the identical CDR3. The J gene is TRBJ1-1, the V gene TRBV9, with TRBD1 matching over 7 bases. Per the germline V gene, CDR1 is SGDLS and CDR2 is YYNGEE. The CDR3 is 15 amino acids. Written as DNA, the CDR3 is TGTGCCAGCAGGGTAGGGGGAGGGGGCGGCACTGAAGCTTTCTTT. Translated, it gives CASRVGGGGGTEAFF. The full variable domain, its missing parts supplied by reference TRBV9 and TRBJ1-1, is DSGVTQTPKHLITATGQRVTLRCSPRSGDLSVYWYQQSLDQGLQFLIQYYNGEERAKGNILERFSAQQFPDLHSELNLSSLELGDSALYFCASRVGGGGGTEAFFGQGTRLTVV.

The CDR3: CASLFGDTQYF. CDR3 nucleotides: TGTGCCAGCCTCTTCGGGGATACGCAGTATTTT. The chain is built from TRBV19 and TRBJ2-3, with D unclear. Per germline, CDR1 LNHDA and CDR2 SQIVND (reference sequence). CDR3 size: 11 residues. Trimming stripped 9 bases from V and 6 bases from J, with 10 bases between.

There are a few counts of this clone. The V call is TRBV19, the J call TRBJ1-1; D uncertain. CDR3 size: 12 residues. Germline assignment: CDR1 LNHDA and CDR2 SQIVND (reference sequence). V lost 2 bases and J 8 bases, leaving 9 bases between the germline ends. This CDR3 is CASSIRSREAFF. CDR3 in DNA: TGTGCCAGTAGTATACGGAGCAGGGAAGCTTTCTTT.

This rearrangement joins TRBV5-1 to TRBJ1-4; 7 bases are shared with TRBD1. CDR1 is SGHRS and CDR2 is YFSETQ in the germline V gene. V lost 4 bases and J lost 6; bases outside the gene matches: 9. This CDR3 has 15 residues. CDR3 sequence (DNA): TGCGCCAGCAGCCCAGACAGGGAGGGCGATGAAAAACTGTTTTTT. It specifies CASSPDREGDEKLFF.

The V gene is TRBV4-1, the J gene TRBJ2-2; D unclear. Germline V gene data show CDR1 as MGHRA and CDR2 as YSYEKL. With 4 bases removed from V and 3 bases from J, the gap between germline ends came to 6 bases. The CDR3 totals 13 residues. The CDR3 is CASSRSYTGELFF. CDR3 coding DNA: TGCGCCAGCAGCCGGAGTTACACCGGGGAGCTGTTTTTT.

The chain is built from TRBV18 and TRBJ2-1; 8 bases match TRBD1. The junction had 6 bases not matched to a gene; V was cut back by 3 bases and J by 5 bases. Germline assignment: CDR1 KGHSH and CDR2 LQKENI. This CDR3 contains 15 residues. The CDR3 protein is CASSPDRAIHNEQFF. CDR3 DNA sequence: TGTGCCAGCTCACCGGACAGGGCGATTCACAATGAGCAGTTCTTC.

The chain joins TRBV4-2 to TRBJ2-1, with no clear D. Germline loops: CDR1 LGHNA, CDR2 YNFKEQ. This CDR3 has 15 residues. V lost 1 base and J lost 3, with 10 bases in between. The CDR3 loop is CASSQVGSYYNEQFF. The CDR3 DNA reads TGTGCCAGCAGCCAAGTTGGCTCCTACTACAATGAGCAGTTCTTC.

As for this clone: Other DNA sequences from this sample encode an identical CDR3 as well. The CDR3 here is CASSVAGLADEQFF. Here the CDR3 DNA reads TGTGCCAGCAGCGTAGCTGGACTAGCCGATGAGCAGTTCTTC. The chain combines TRBV9 with TRBJ2-1; 8 nucleotides line up with TRBD2. The CDR3 is 14 amino acids. V was clipped by 0 bases and J by 8 bases; unmatched bases: 4. CDR1 is SGDLS, CDR2 YYNGEE, per germline.

The chain recombines TRBV29-1 with TRBJ2-7; D possibly uses TRBD1 or TRBD2 (5 bases each). CDR1 is SQVTM and CDR2 is ANQGSEA in the germline V gene. The CDR3 has 14 residues. V shed 0 bases and J shed 1 base, with 10 bases lying between them. CDR3 amino acids: CSVEERGTSYEQYF. CDR3 DNA: TGCAGCGTTGAAGAGAGGGGCACTTCCTACGAGCAGTACTTC.

This chain joins TRBV4-1 and TRBJ2-1; 10 bases line up with TRBD2. CDR3 length equals 15 residues. The junction had 8 bases not matched to a gene; V was cut back by 3 bases and J by 9 bases. From germline, CDR1 is MGHRA and CDR2 YSYEKL. CDR3 protein: CASSQRSGGATEQFF. The CDR3 DNA sequence: TGCGCCAGCAGCCAGAGGAGCGGGGGGGCGACTGAGCAGTTCTTC.

The V call is TRBV21-1, the J call TRBJ1-1; TRBD1, the table's D call, lacks a check against the DNA. TRBV21-1 is deemed a pseudogene. The CDR3 has 17 amino acids. In DNA, the CDR3 is TGTGCCATCCCTCCAACGGGACAGGGATTTTCGAACACTGAAGCTTTCTTT. Encoded protein: CAIPPTGQGFSNTEAFF.

In this sample, this clone turned up once. The chain links TRBV6-1 to TRBJ1-1, with D hard to call. This CDR3 contains 16 residues. V was cut by 3 bases and J by 8 bases, with 22 bases left in between. CDR1 and CDR2 from the germline V gene are MNHNS and SASEGT. CDR3 nucleotides: TGTGCCAGCAGTGAGTCTTTTAGGATATTACCAGTGGAAGCTTTCTTT. Protein sequence: CASSESFRILPVEAFF.

The genes are TRBV19 and TRBJ1-1; D might be TRBD1 (5 bases). Trimming took off 6 bases at V and 4 bases at J, with 12 bases between the two ends. CDR1 and CDR2 from the germline V gene are LNHDA and SQIVND (reference sequence). The CDR3 sequence is 13 residues long. The CDR3 region is CASRGLGGTEAFF. DNA of the CDR3: TGTGCCAGTAGAGGGCTGGGGGGCACTGAAGCTTTCTTT.

The V and J genes are TRBV6-5 and TRBJ1-3; 7 bases line up with TRBD1. Germline V CDR1 and CDR2: MNHEY, SVGAGI. V lost 6 bases and J lost 7; bases outside the gene matches: 9. This CDR3 is built from 14 residues. The CDR3 DNA follows: TGTGCCAGCAGCCCCGTACAGACAGGGAACACCATATATTTT. Translated: CASSPVQTGNTIYF.

V gene TRBV15 combines with J gene TRBJ2-5; D may be TRBD2 (5 bases). Trimming left V 5 bases short and J 0 bases short, with 13 bases between. CDR1 and CDR2 (germline): LNHNV, YYDKDF (reference sequence). The CDR3 consists of 15 residues. The CDR3 region is CATSATLVNQETQYF. In DNA, the CDR3 is TGTGCCACCAGCGCTACACTAGTCAACCAAGAGACCCAGTACTTC.

The chain is built from TRBV7-6 and TRBJ1-1; D gene unclear. This CDR3 comprises 12 residues. Germline CDR1 SGHVS, CDR2 FNYEAQ. V lost 0 bases and J lost 7, with 6 bases in between. The chain's CDR3 is CASSLAEDEAFF. The CDR3 DNA reads TGTGCCAGCAGCTTAGCAGAAGATGAAGCTTTCTTT.

The sample holds one count of this clone. The chain carries TRBV9 and TRBJ2-5; 9 bases are shared with TRBD1. Germline V lookup: CDR1 SGDLS, CDR2 YYNGEE. With V trimmed by 3 bases and J by 1 base, 10 bases remained unmatched. This CDR3 contains 17 residues. The CDR3 protein is CASSAYLTGGIQETQYF. The CDR3, as DNA: TGTGCCAGCAGCGCGTACCTTACAGGGGGCATCCAAGAGACCCAGTACTTC.

This chain joins TRBV27 and TRBJ2-7; D unclear. The CDR3 sequence is 13 residues long. The germline V gene has CDR1 MNHEY and CDR2 SMNVEV (reference sequence). V was cut by 2 bases and J by 2 bases, with 7 bases left in between. The DNA for the CDR3 is TGTGCCAGCAGTTTAGGGCACCCCTACGAGCAGTACTTC. Its protein product is CASSLGHPYEQYF.

At least ten counts were recorded for this clone. Other DNA sequences in the same sample also yield this CDR3. The chain employs TRBV11-2 and TRBJ2-7; D gene uncertain. Trimming cost V 4 bases and J 3 bases, with 7 bases left between them. The germline V gene encodes CDR1 SGHAT and CDR2 FQNNGV. The CDR3 is 12 residues long. CDR3 coding DNA: TGTGCCAGCAGCTCAGGCCACTACGAGCAGTACTTC. Translating it yields CASSSGHYEQYF. Full variable domain (outside the CDR3, taken from reference TRBV11-2 and TRBJ2-7): EAGVAQSPRYKIIEKRQSVAFWCNPISGHATLYWYQQILGQGPKLLIQFQNNGVVDDSQLPKDRFSAERLKGVDSTLKIQPAKLEDSAVYLCASSSGHYEQYFGPGTRLTVT.

The chain recombines TRBV6-5 with TRBJ2-3, with no clear D. Germline CDR1 and CDR2: MNHEY and SVGAGI. This CDR3 is 13 amino acids long. V was clipped by 2 bases and J by 3 bases, with 6 bases between them. The CDR3 spells CASSYPGTDTQYF. The CDR3 region has the DNA TGTGCCAGCAGTTACCCCGGAACAGATACGCAGTATTTT.

This chain links TRBV5-4 with TRBJ2-7; no clear D. Germline CDR1 and CDR2: SGHNT and YYREEE (reference sequence). Trimming took off 0 bases at V and 0 bases at J, with 4 bases between the two ends. CDR3 length: 13 amino acids. The CDR3 sequence: CASSLDTSYEQYF. DNA of the CDR3: TGTGCCAGCAGCTTGGACACCTCCTACGAGCAGTACTTC.

About this clone: One end of the junction is discordant with germline, which a read error may explain. The chain joins TRBV19 to TRBJ2-3, with D maybe TRBD2 (6 bases). This CDR3 region has 13 residues. Germline CDR1 is LNHDA and CDR2 is SQIVND (reference sequence). In DNA, the CDR3 is TGTGCCAGTGGGACGGACTACCCAGAAACGCAGTATTTT. This gives the protein CASGTDYPETQYF.

This clone has a handful of counts. The gene calls are TRBV19 and TRBJ2-7; D is uncertain. This CDR3 spans 11 amino acids. Germline V gene lookup returns CDR1 LNHDA and CDR2 SQIVND (reference sequence). Trimming pared 5 bases from V and 3 bases from J, leaving 5 bases between. This CDR3 is CASSYGYEQYF. The DNA for the CDR3 is TGTGCCAGTAGTTACGGCTACGAGCAGTACTTC.